The 21 T cell receptor beta chains presented below share a single source sample, sequenced in a study of shared clonotypes between healthy human individuals. Only in-frame clones appear in the TCRdb table, and some are missing; sequencing was by immunoSEQ multiplex PCR. The sample carries approximately 2,300,000 clones, 85% to 95% recorded once. Sequencing input: naive CD4+ T cells from PBMCs. Specified subset: CD45RA+ positively selected. These receptors all stem from a man younger than 35 in good health. Some clones in this sample may be carry-over from other donors' samples.

This clone showed up just once. V gene TRBV29-1 combines with J gene TRBJ1-3; D uncertain. This CDR3 contains 13 residues. The V gene's germline CDR1 is SQVTM and CDR2 ANQGSEA. Trimming removed 7 bases at V and 0 bases at J, with 10 bases between. CDR3 loop: CSGQMDSGNTIYF. For the CDR3, the DNA is TGCAGCGGCCAAATGGACTCTGGAAACACCATATATTTT.

The gene calls are TRBV25-1 and TRBJ2-7; the D gene is possibly TRBD1 (5 bases). The germline gives CDR1 MGHDK, CDR2 SYGVNS. This CDR3 is built from 14 residues. V lost 1 base and J lost 3, with 10 bases in between. The CDR3 coding sequence is TGTGCCAGCAGTGAATGGGGCAAAGGCTACGAGCAGTACTTC. Residues: CASSEWGKGYEQYF.

The chain combines TRBV4-3 with TRBJ2-7, with 11 bases identical to TRBD2. The V segment lost 3 bases and the J segment 5 bases; nucleotides outside the gene matches: 6. The CDR3 has 15 amino acids. The germline CDR1 and CDR2 sequences are LGHNA and YSLEER. The DNA of the CDR3 is TGCGCCAGCAGCCAGGGAACTAGCGGGAGCAACGAGCAGTACTTC. Encoded protein: CASSQGTSGSNEQYF.

The chain joins TRBV5-4 to TRBJ2-1, with 14 bases that match TRBD2. Looked up from germline, CDR1 is SGHNT and CDR2 is YYREEE (reference sequence). The CDR3 runs 16 residues. V shed 0 bases and J 8 bases; nucleotides not matched to a gene: 4. Here the CDR3 reads CASSLEGLAGGYEQFF. In DNA form, the CDR3 reads TGTGCCAGCAGCTTGGAAGGACTAGCGGGAGGATATGAGCAGTTCTTC.

The CDR3 reads CASSPQWTGVYGYTF. The DNA of the CDR3 is TGTGCCAGCAGCCCACAATGGACAGGCGTCTATGGCTACACCTTC. This sequence joins TRBV7-9 and TRBJ1-2; 7 positions agree with TRBD1. V lost 5 bases and J lost 4; bases outside the gene matches: 10. Germline CDR1 is SEHNR and CDR2 is FQNEAQ (reference sequence). This CDR3 has 15 amino acids.

V gene TRBV7-3 combines with J gene TRBJ2-3, with D possibly matching TRBD2 (7 bases). The ends were cut back, 8 bases at V and 2 bases at J, with 20 bases in the middle. CDR1 and CDR2 (germline): SGHTA, FQGTGA. The CDR3 is 16 residues long. CDR3 bases: TGTGCCAGCCGGCGGGGGCTAGGCGTGGACACAGATACGCAGTATTTT. Its translation: CASRRGLGVDTDTQYF.

V and J are TRBV5-1 and TRBJ2-2; D perhaps matches TRBD1 (6 bases). The V and J ends lost 4 bases and 5 bases respectively, with 12 bases between them. The CDR3 has 14 residues. Germline loops: CDR1 SGHRS, CDR2 YFSETQ. Here the CDR3 reads CASSQGHTTGELFF. The CDR3 nucleotides read TGCGCCAGCAGCCAGGGACACACGACCGGGGAGCTGTTTTTT.

The CDR3 is CASSPLLGEDTEAFF. DNA for the CDR3: TGTGCCAGCTCACCCCTTTTAGGGGAGGACACTGAAGCTTTCTTT. The gene calls are TRBV18 and TRBJ1-1, with D maybe TRBD1 (5 bases). The V gene's germline CDR1 is KGHSH and CDR2 LQKENI. Deletions cut 3 bases from V and 3 bases from J, with 14 bases between. The CDR3 is made up of 15 amino acids.

The chain combines TRBV10-3 with TRBJ2-1, with 8 bases matching TRBD2. CDR3 length equals 16 residues. Germline values: CDR1 ENHRY, CDR2 SYGVKD. The V segment lost 6 bases and the J segment 2 bases; nucleotides outside the gene matches: 9. The CDR3 coding sequence is TGTGCCATCAGCGACCAGTTAGCGGGAACCTACAATGAGCAGTTCTTC. This gives the protein CAISDQLAGTYNEQFF.

The chain couples TRBV27 to TRBJ1-1, with D perhaps TRBD1 (6 bases). In germline, CDR1 is MNHEY, CDR2 SMNVEV (reference sequence). The ends were cut back, 10 bases at V and 5 bases at J, with 17 bases in the middle. The CDR3 is made up of 13 amino acids. Here the CDR3 DNA reads TGTGCCACTTATCGGGGGGCTGGGACTGAAGCTTTCTTT. Protein sequence: CATYRGAGTEAFF.

A few counts support this clone. The J gene is TRBJ2-7, the V gene TRBV5-1; 7 positions match TRBD1. The CDR3 runs to 14 residues. In germline, CDR1 is SGHRS, CDR2 YFSETQ. V lost 3 bases, J lost 2 bases, and 5 bases stayed unmatched. CDR3 amino acids: CASSSLGQAYEQYF. CDR3 DNA: TGCGCCAGCAGCTCGTTAGGACAGGCCTACGAGCAGTACTTC. The full variable domain, with the rest looked up from reference TRBV5-1 and TRBJ2-7, is KAGVTQTPRYLIKTRGQQVTLSCSPISGHRSVSWYQQTPGQGLQFLFEYFSETQRNKGNFPGRFSGRQFSNSRSEMNVSTLELGDSALYLCASSSLGQAYEQYFGPGTRLTVT.

The chain recombines TRBV27 with TRBJ2-7; 7 bases line up with TRBD1. The CDR3 length is 13 residues. From germline, CDR1 is MNHEY and CDR2 SMNVEV (reference sequence). Losses at the gene ends were 2 bases for V and 6 bases for J; bases not matched to a gene: 4. The CDR3 sequence: CASSLNRDSEQYF. The CDR3 DNA reads as TGTGCCAGCAGTTTAAATAGGGACAGCGAGCAGTACTTC.

The chain recombines TRBV5-6 with TRBJ1-2; TRBD1 is a possible D gene (5 bases). Germline CDR1 SGHDT, CDR2 YYEEEE. This CDR3 is built from 14 residues. V was pared by 4 bases and J by 4 bases, with 14 bases between. The CDR3 spells CASSPWDRPYGYTF. For the CDR3, the DNA is TGTGCCAGCAGCCCCTGGGACCGCCCCTATGGCTACACCTTC.

The chain uses TRBV9 and TRBJ2-7, with 9 bases aligning to TRBD1. J gave up 5 bases and V 3 bases, and 15 bases lay outside the gene matches. Germline V gives CDR1 SGDLS, CDR2 YYNGEE. This CDR3 spans 17 amino acids. CDR3 amino acids: CASSGGLQGDRAHEQYF. Written as DNA, the CDR3 is TGTGCCAGCAGCGGAGGACTACAGGGGGACAGGGCCCACGAGCAGTACTTC. Variable domain in full (rest from reference TRBV9 and TRBJ2-7): DSGVTQTPKHLITATGQRVTLRCSPRSGDLSVYWYQQSLDQGLQFLIQYYNGEERAKGNILERFSAQQFPDLHSELNLSSLELGDSALYFCASSGGLQGDRAHEQYFGPGTRLTVT.

Regarding this clone: At one end, the junction sequence differs from germline, possibly due to a read error. The rearrangement joins TRBV27 to TRBJ1-1; tentatively, D is TRBD1 (5 bases). Germline CDR1 reads MNHEY; CDR2 reads SMNVEV (reference sequence). The length of the CDR3 is 13 residues. Here the CDR3 DNA reads TGTGCCAGCAGTTTATGGGGGAACGCTGAAGCTTTCTTT. Encoded protein: CASSLWGNAEAFF.

V is TRBV4-3 and J is TRBJ2-5, with TRBD2 as a possible D gene (5 bases). Germline V gives CDR1 LGHNA, CDR2 YSLEER. This CDR3 is built from 14 residues. V lost 2 bases and J 5 bases, leaving 12 bases between the germline ends. CDR3: CASSQIEGKETQYF. Here the CDR3 DNA reads TGCGCCAGCAGCCAAATAGAGGGCAAGGAGACCCAGTACTTC.

Regarding this clone: The same CDR3 is also encoded by other DNA sequences in this sample. The rearrangement joins TRBV7-2 to TRBJ2-7, with TRBD1 as a possible D gene (5 bases). V lost 4 bases to trimming and J lost 4 bases, with 8 bases between them. The CDR3 extends over 12 amino acids. In germline, CDR1 is SGHTA, CDR2 FQGNSA. The CDR3 region is CASSSQGYEQYF. The DNA for the CDR3 is TGTGCCAGCAGCTCCCAGGGTTACGAGCAGTACTTC. Supplemented by reference TRBV7-2 and TRBJ2-7, the full variable domain reads GAGVSQSPSNKVTEKGKDVELRCDPISGHTALYWYRQSLGQGLEFLIYFQGNSAPDKSGLPSDRFSAERTGGSVSTLTIQRTQQEDSAVYLCASSSQGYEQYFGPGTRLTVT.

The chain has TRBV10-2 and TRBJ1-1; no reliable D call. This CDR3 spans 15 amino acids. The germline V and J ends were trimmed by 3 bases and 5 bases, with 16 bases remaining between them. Per the germline V gene, CDR1 is WSHSY and CDR2 is SAAADI. CDR3 DNA: TGCGCCAGCAGTGATCGAGGGAAGTCTGAGACTGAAGCTTTCTTT. It encodes CASSDRGKSETEAFF.

On this clone itself: This specimen includes other DNA sequences encoding the same CDR3. The rearrangement joins TRBV18 to TRBJ1-2; D call uncertain. CDR3 length: 13 residues. The V gene lost 3 bases and the J gene lost 3 bases, with 8 bases spanning the gap. Germline V gene data show CDR1 as KGHSH and CDR2 as LQKENI. The CDR3 here is CASSPDGDYGYTF. CDR3 nucleotide sequence: TGTGCCAGCTCACCGGACGGTGACTATGGCTACACCTTC.

The chain joins TRBV6-1 to TRBJ2-7, with a tentative D call TRBD2 (6 bases). The CDR3 consists of 15 residues. Trimming cost V 8 bases and J 3 bases, with 20 bases left between them. Germline lookup yields CDR1 MNHNS and CDR2 SASEGT. The CDR3 loop reads CASLGGSVGGYEQYF. CDR3 sequence (DNA): TGTGCCAGCCTCGGGGGATCAGTGGGAGGCTACGAGCAGTACTTC.

Points on this clone: At the DNA level, this CDR3 is encoded by other sequences in the same sample as well. This chain connects TRBV7-9 to TRBJ2-5, with TRBD1 as a possible D gene (6 bases). Germline V gives CDR1 SEHNR, CDR2 FQNEAQ (reference sequence). The CDR3 loop spans 14 amino acids. The V end lost 5 bases, the J end lost 1 base, and 11 bases lay between the germline ends. CDR3 residues: CASSTRTVQETQYF. Written as DNA, the CDR3 is TGTGCCAGCAGCACCCGGACAGTCCAAGAGACCCAGTACTTC.